This T cell receptor beta chain comes out of a study of CD4 T cells in relation to SARS-CoV-2 and coronaviruses. Study-wide results and caveats: Culture-expanded clones reflect memory recall rather than primary priming during culture.

Repertoires were generated with immunoSEQ multiplex PCR, while TCRdb's copy carries only in-frame clones and drops some. The table has tens of thousands of clones, roughly 88% seen once; the top ten hold 9% to 9.5%. V lost 5 bases, J lost 3 bases, and 17 bases lay in between. The germline V gene encodes CDR1 LNHDA and CDR2 SQIVND (reference sequence). The CDR3 sequence is 15 residues long. This clone was seen more than once but under ten times. What it recognizes is unknown. The clonotype was recovered from an adult with COVID-19. The sequenced material came from memory CD4+ T cells from PBMCs. The chain links TRBV19 to TRBJ2-7; D tentatively reads TRBD1 or TRBD2 (5 bases each). The CDR3 sequence is CASSPMDTGLYEQYF. CDR3 nucleotide sequence: TGTGCCAGTAGTCCAATGGACACAGGACTCTACGAGCAGTACTTC.